These T cell receptor beta chains were read from a single sample in a study of tumor-infiltrating lymphocytes in primary liver carcinoma. TCRdb analysed the multiplex PCR reads with MiXCR anew, one entry per CDR3 protein. The sample has roughly 100,000 distinct CDR3 sequences, approximately 80% seen once; the top ten hold approximately 21%. The sample was liver tumor tissue from sampling region 3. Receptors were obtained from a man aged 35 to 55 with primary liver carcinoma and hepatitis B virus infection. CDR3s include the opening cysteine and the closing phenylalanine or tryptophan. The order of the fields is clone size, V gene, D gene, J gene, CDR3 DNA, CDR3 protein. D genes are given only for firm matches. Expanded clones get a size class; other rows say once, few or many, or leave the size out.

>.|TRBV5-5|TRBD2|TRBJ2-7
TGTGCCAGCAGCTTGGACTGGAGACTAGCGGGTGGGAGAATTGGCTACGAACAGTACTTC
CASSLDWRLAGGRIGYEQYF
>.|TRBV11-1|.|TRBJ1-1
TGTGCCATCAGCTGGGACAACCATAGGTCCGAAGCTTTCTTT
CAISWDNHRSEAFF
>.|TRBV4-3|.|TRBJ2-3
TGCGCCAGCAGCCAAGAGGCGCCGGCTAGGGCAGATACACGGTATTTT
CASSQEAPARADTRYF
>.|TRBV6-5|.|TRBJ1-6
TGTACCAGCAGTTACTCGAGCAGCGCCGGGGGAAATTCACCCCTCCATTTT
CTSSYSSSAGGNSPLHF
>medium-sized|TRBV6-1|TRBD2|TRBJ2-1
TGTGCCAGCAGTGAAGGACTAGCGGCATACAATGAGCAGTTCTTC
CASSEGLAAYNEQFF
>.|TRBV11-2|TRBD2|TRBJ2-5
TGTGCCAGAAGCCCAAGCTCAATCCAGGGTACTGGGCGGGAGGCCCAGTACTTC
CARSPSSIQGTGREAQYF
>.|TRBV7-9|TRBD1|TRBJ1-1
TGTGCCAGCAGCCCCCGGGGGACAGGGGGAGTCACCGAAGCTTTCTTT
CASSPRGTGGVTEAFF
>once|TRBV6-6|.|TRBJ2-2
TGTACCAGCATTGGGAGGCCGAATACCGGGGAGCTGTTTTTT
CTSIGRPNTGELFF
>.|TRBV5-6|.|TRBJ2-5
TGTGCCAGCAGTGTGGAGGCCAGCCAAGAGACCCAGTACTTC
CASSVEASQETQYF
>.|TRBV12-3/TRBV12-4|TRBD2|TRBJ2-1
TGCGTCAGCAGTCGGAGGGAGGGGCGCTCCTACAATGAGCACTTCTTC
CVSSRREGRSYNEHFF
>.|TRBV6-2/TRBV6-3|.|TRBJ2-2
TGTTCCAGCAGTTACCTGGGGGGGGCTGCCGGGGAGCTGTTCTTT
CSSSYLGGAAGELFF
>.|TRBV6-5|TRBD1|TRBJ1-5
TGTGCCAGCAGTCGACAGGGTGCAAAAAGTCAGCCCCAGCATTTT
CASSRQGAKSQPQHF
>.|TRBV7-9|.|TRBJ2-3
TGTGCCAGCAGCTCCAAATCGGGACTCAACATAGATACGCAGTATTTT
CASSSKSGLNIDTQYF
>.|TRBV4-3|TRBD1|TRBJ1-6
TGCGCCAGCAGTTCCTGGGACAGGGGATGGAATTCACCCCTCTACTTT
CASSSWDRGWNSPLYF
>.|TRBV10-3|.|TRBJ2-1
TGTGCCATCAGTGAGGATCAGCCATGGACCACTAAGCAGTTCTTC
CAISEDQPWTTKQFF
>.|TRBV14|TRBD1|TRBJ2-1
TGTGCCGGCAGCCAAGAGGGTCAGGTGACAGGGTACGATGAGCAGTTCTTC
CAGSQEGQVTGYDEQFF
>.|TRBV10-3|TRBD1|TRBJ2-1
TGTGCCGCCGGACAGGGGATCGATGAGCAGTTCTTC
CAAGQGIDEQFF
>many|TRBV10-1|TRBD1|TRBJ2-1
TGCGCCAGCAGTGAGTCGAAGACAGGGTCCGTGGCCAACAATGAGCAGTTCTTC
CASSESKTGSVANNEQFF
>.|TRBV7-8|TRBD2|TRBJ2-7
TGTACCAGTAGCCTGAAGGGAGGGACTACAGTTACCCTCGAGCAGTACTTC
CTSSLKGGTTVTLEQYF
>.|TRBV29-1|.|TRBJ1-3
TGCGGCCTACTAGCCCCCGACTCTGGAAACACCATATATTTT
CGLLAPDSGNTIYF
>.|TRBV11-2|.|TRBJ1-1
TGTGCTAGCAGCTTAGATCGGGGCCCGCCTGATGGAGCTTTCTTT
CASSLDRGPPDGAFF
>once|TRBV5-4|TRBD1|TRBJ2-5
TGTGCCAGCAGCTTGGTAGGGGGCGGTGAGACCCGATACTTC
CASSLVGGGETRYF
>.|TRBV6-1|TRBD1|TRBJ2-2
TGTACCAGCAGGTCAGGGGGCGGAGGAACCGGGGAGCTGTTTTTT
CTSRSGGGGTGELFF
>.|TRBV29-1|TRBD1|TRBJ2-1
TGCAGCCTTCTAGGACAGGGGACCTACAATGAGCAGTCCTTC
CSLLGQGTYNEQSF
>many|TRBV10-3|.|TRBJ2-5
TGTGCCATCGGAGGGGGGGCCCTACAAGAGACCCAGTACTTC
CAIGGGALQETQYF
>.|TRBV11-3|.|TRBJ2-1
TGTGCCAGCAGCTTAAATGCCGATGGGTATTTCTTC
CASSLNADGYFF
>.|TRBV12-3/TRBV12-4|.|TRBJ1-6
TGTGCCAGTAGTCCGCCGGCACAGAATAATTCACCCTTCCACTTT
CASSPPAQNNSPFHF
>many|TRBV6-6|.|TRBJ1-5
TGTGCCAGCAGTTACGAACAATTCAATCAGCCCCAGCATTTT
CASSYEQFNQPQHF
>.|TRBV5-1|.|TRBJ2-1
TGCACCAGCAGGGGACCCCCGTTGTGTGAGCAGTTCTTC
CTSRGPPLCEQFF
>.|TRBV29-1|TRBD2|TRBJ2-5
TGTAGCGTTCGAACTAGCGGGACTTGTGCAGAGACCCAGTACTTC
CSVRTSGTCAETQYF
>.|TRBV11-2|.|TRBJ2-3
TGTGCCAGTAACTTTGACGGGAGTACAGATACGCAGTGTTTT
CASNFDGSTDTQCF
>.|TRBV4-1|.|TRBJ2-7
TGCGCCAACAGCCAAGATAGTCAGGACGAGCAGTACTTC
CANSQDSQDEQYF